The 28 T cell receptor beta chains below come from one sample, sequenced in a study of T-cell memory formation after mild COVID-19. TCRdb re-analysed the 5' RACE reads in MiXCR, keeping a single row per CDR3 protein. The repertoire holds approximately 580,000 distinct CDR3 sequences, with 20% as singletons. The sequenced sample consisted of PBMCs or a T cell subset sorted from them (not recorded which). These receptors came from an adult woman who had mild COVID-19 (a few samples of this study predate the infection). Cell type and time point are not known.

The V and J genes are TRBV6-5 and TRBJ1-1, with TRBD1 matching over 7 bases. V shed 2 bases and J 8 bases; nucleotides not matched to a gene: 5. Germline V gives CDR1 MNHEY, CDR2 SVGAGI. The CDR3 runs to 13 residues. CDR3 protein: CASSYDRVSEAFF. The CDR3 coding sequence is TGTGCCAGCAGTTACGACAGGGTATCGGAAGCTTTCTTT.

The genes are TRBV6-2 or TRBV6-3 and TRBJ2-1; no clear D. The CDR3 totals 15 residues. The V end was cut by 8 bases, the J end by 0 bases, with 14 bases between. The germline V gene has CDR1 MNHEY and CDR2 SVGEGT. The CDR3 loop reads CASDKSSSSYNEQFF. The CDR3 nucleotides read TGTGCCAGCGACAAGAGCTCCAGCTCCTACAATGAGCAGTTCTTC.

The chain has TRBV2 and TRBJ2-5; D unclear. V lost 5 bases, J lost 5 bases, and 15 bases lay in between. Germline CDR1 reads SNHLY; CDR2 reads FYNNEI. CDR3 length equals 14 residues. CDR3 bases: TGTGCCAGCAGTCCGACGACGGGTGGCGAGACCCAGTACTTC. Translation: CASSPTTGGETQYF.

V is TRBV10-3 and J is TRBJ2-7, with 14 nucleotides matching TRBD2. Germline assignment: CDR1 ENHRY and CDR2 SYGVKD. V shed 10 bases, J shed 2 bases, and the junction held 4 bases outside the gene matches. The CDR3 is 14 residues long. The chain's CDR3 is CASGLAGGTYEQYF. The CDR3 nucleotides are TGTGCCAGCGGACTAGCGGGAGGTACCTACGAGCAGTACTTC.

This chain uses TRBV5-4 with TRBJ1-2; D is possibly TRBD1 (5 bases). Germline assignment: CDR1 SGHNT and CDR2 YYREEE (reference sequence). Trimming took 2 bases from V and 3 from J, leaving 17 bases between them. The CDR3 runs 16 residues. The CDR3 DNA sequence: TGTGCCAGCAGCTTTGGGGGACCGCCGAGCGACTATGGCTACACCTTC. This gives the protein CASSFGGPPSDYGYTF.

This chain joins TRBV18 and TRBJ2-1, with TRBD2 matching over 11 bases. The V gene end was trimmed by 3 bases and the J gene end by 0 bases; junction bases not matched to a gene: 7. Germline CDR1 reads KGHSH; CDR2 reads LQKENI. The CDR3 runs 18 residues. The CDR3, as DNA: TGTGCCAGCTCACCCTCCGGGACTAGCGGAAGCTCCTACAATGAGCAGTTCTTC. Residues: CASSPSGTSGSSYNEQFF.

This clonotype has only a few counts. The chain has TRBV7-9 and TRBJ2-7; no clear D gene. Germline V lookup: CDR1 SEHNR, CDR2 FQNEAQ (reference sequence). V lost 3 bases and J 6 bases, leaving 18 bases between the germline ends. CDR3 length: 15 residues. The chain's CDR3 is CASSFLGPSSAEQYF. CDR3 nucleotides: TGTGCCAGCAGCTTCCTAGGACCATCCTCGGCCGAGCAGTACTTC.

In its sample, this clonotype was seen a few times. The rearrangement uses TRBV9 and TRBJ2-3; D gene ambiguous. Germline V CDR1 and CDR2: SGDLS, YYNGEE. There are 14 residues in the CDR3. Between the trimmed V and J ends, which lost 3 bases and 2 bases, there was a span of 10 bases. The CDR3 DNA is TGTGCCAGCAGCGCCCACCCCGACACAGATACGCAGTATTTT. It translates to CASSAHPDTDTQYF.

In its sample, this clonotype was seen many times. The CDR3, as DNA: TGTGCCAGCAGCCAACAGGGGTTGAACACTGAAGCTTTCTTT. Its protein is CASSQQGLNTEAFF. The chain joins TRBV12-3 or TRBV12-4 to TRBJ1-1; 7 bases are shared with TRBD1. V lost 6 bases to trimming and J lost 0 bases; unmatched junction nucleotides: 4. The CDR3 loop spans 14 amino acids.

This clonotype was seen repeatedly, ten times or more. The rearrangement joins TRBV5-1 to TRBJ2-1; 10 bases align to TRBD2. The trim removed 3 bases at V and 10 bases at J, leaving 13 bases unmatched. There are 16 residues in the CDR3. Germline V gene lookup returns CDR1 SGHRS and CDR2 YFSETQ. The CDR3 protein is CASSSTGLAGEGEQFF. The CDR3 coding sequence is TGCGCCAGCAGCTCCACGGGGCTAGCGGGAGAAGGAGAGCAGTTCTTC.

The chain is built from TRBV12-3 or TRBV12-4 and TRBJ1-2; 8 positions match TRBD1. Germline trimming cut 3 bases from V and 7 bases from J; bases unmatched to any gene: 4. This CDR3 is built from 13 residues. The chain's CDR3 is CASSFRGQVGYTF. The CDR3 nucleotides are TGTGCCAGCAGTTTCAGGGGACAGGTTGGCTACACCTTC.

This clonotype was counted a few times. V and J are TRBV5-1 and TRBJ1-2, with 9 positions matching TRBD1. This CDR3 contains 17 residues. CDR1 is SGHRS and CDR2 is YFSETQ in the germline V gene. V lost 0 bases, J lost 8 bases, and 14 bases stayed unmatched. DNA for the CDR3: TGCGCCAGCAGCTTGGCCGACAGGGGGTCGGTCGGTGGAGGCTACACCTTC. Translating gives CASSLADRGSVGGGYTF.

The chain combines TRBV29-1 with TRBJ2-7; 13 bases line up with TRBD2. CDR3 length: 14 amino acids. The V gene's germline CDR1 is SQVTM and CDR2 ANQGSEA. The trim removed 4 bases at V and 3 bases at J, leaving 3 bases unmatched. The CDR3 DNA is TGCAGCGTTGCCGGGACTAGCGGGGACTACGAGCAGTACTTC. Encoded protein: CSVAGTSGDYEQYF.

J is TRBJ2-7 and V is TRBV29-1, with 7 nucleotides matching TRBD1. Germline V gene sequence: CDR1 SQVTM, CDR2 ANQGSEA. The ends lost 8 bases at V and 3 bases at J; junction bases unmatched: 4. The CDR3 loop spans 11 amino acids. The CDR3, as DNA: TGCAGCAAAGGGACAGACTACGAGCAGTACTTC. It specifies CSKGTDYEQYF.

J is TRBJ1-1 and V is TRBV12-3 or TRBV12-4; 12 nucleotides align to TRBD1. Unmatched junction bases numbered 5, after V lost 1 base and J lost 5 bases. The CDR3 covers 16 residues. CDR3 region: CASSLGDRGRLTEAFF. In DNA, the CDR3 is TGTGCCAGCAGTTTAGGGGACAGGGGGCGGTTGACTGAAGCTTTCTTT.

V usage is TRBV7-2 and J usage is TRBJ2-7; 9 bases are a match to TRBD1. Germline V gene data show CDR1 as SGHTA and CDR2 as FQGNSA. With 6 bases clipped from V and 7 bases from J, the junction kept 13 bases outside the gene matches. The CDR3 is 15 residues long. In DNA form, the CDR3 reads TGTGCCAGCAGGTTGGCCGGGACAGGGCAAGGAGAGCAGTACTTC. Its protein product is CASRLAGTGQGEQYF.

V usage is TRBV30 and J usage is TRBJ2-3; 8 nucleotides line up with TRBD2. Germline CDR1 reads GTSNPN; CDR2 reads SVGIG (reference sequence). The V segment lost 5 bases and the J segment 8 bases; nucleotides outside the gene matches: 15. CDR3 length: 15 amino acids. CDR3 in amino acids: CAWGGRTGGSGTQYF. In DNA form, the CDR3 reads TGTGCCTGGGGAGGACGGACGGGAGGGTCCGGTACGCAGTATTTT.

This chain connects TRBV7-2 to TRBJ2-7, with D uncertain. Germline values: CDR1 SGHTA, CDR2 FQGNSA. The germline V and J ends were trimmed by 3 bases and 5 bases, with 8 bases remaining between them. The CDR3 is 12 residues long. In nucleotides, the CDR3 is TGTGCCAGCAGCTTGAACAACCACGAGCAGTACTTC. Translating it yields CASSLNNHEQYF.

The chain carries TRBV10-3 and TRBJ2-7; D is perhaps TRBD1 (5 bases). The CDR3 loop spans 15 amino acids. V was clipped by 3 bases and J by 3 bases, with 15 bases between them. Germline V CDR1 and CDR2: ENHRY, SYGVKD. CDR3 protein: CAISDRQLPFYEQYF. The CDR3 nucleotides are TGTGCCATCAGTGACAGACAGCTCCCCTTCTACGAGCAGTACTTC.

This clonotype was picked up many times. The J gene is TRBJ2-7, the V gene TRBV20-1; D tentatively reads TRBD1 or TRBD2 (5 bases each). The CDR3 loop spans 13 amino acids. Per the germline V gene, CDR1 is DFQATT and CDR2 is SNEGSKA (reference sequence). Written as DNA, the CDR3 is TGCAGCACCCAGGGAGACAGCTCCTACGAGCAGTACTTC. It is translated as CSTQGDSSYEQYF.

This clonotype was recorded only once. The CDR3 loop reads CASSSFGQGIMNTEAFF. CDR3 in DNA: TGTGCCAGCAGTTCCTTCGGACAGGGTATAATGAACACTGAAGCTTTCTTT. The chain links TRBV12-3 or TRBV12-4 to TRBJ1-1; 8 bases are shared with TRBD1. The CDR3 is made up of 17 amino acids. The V and J ends lost 4 bases and 0 bases, in that order; junction bases with no gene match: 10.

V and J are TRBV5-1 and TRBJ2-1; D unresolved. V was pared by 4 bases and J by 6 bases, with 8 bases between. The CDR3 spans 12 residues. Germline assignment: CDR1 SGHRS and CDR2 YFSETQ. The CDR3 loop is CASSPDGNEQFF. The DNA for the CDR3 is TGCGCCAGCAGCCCCGACGGCAATGAGCAGTTCTTC.

The CDR3 loop is CASRDSSNTGELFF. Here the CDR3 DNA reads TGTGCCAGCAGGGATAGTTCGAACACCGGGGAGCTGTTTTTT. The gene calls are TRBV7-6 and TRBJ2-2; D uncertain. The CDR3 consists of 14 residues. The germline V gene encodes CDR1 SGHVS and CDR2 FNYEAQ. V dropped 6 bases and J dropped 0 bases, with 8 bases sitting between them. Variable domain in full (rest from reference TRBV7-6 and TRBJ2-2): GAGVSQSPRYKVTKRGQDVALRCDPISGHVSLYWYRQALGQGPEFLTYFNYEAQQDKSGLPNDRFSAERPEGSISTLTIQRTEQRDSAMYRCASRDSSNTGELFFGEGSRLTVL.

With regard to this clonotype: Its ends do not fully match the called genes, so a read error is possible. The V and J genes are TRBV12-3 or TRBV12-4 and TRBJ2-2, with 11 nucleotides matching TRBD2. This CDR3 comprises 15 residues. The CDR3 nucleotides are TGTGACAGCGTCGCCGGGACTAGCGGTACCGGGGAGCTGTTTTTT. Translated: CDSVAGTSGTGELFF.

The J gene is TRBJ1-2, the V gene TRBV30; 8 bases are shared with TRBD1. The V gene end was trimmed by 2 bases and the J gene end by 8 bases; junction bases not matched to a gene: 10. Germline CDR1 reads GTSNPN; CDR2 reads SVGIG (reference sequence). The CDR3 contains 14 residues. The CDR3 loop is CAWSTGTGKEGYTF. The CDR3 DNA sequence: TGTGCCTGGAGTACCGGGACAGGCAAGGAGGGCTACACCTTC.

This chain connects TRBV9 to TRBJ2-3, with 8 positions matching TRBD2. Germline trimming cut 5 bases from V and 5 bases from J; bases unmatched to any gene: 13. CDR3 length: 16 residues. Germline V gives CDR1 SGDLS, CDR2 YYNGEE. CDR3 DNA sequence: TGTGCCAGCAGTTCTCATCCGACCGGGAGGGGAGATACGCAGTATTTT. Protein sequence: CASSSHPTGRGDTQYF.

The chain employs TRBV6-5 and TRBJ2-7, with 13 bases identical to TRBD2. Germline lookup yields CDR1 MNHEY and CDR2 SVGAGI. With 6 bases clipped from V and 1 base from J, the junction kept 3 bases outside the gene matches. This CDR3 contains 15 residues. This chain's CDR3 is CASRETSGRSYEQYF. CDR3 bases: TGTGCCAGCAGAGAGACTAGCGGGAGGTCCTACGAGCAGTACTTC.

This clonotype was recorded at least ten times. CDR3 sequence: CASSLDRGYYNEQFF. The DNA of the CDR3 is TGCGCCAGCAGCTTGGACAGGGGCTATTACAATGAGCAGTTCTTC. The chain combines TRBV5-1 with TRBJ2-1; 7 bases line up with TRBD1. The CDR3 is 15 residues long. J lost 4 bases, V lost 0 bases, and 4 bases had no gene match. CDR1 SGHRS and CDR2 YFSETQ come from the germline V gene.